This TCR beta chain was sequenced during a study of T cell responses to AZD1222 COVID-19 vaccine. Only in-frame clones appear in the TCRdb table, and some are missing; sequencing was by immunoSEQ multiplex PCR. This table has 100,000 to 140,000 clones, 80% to 95% appearing once. The sequencing used peripheral blood, collected 28 days after the second AZD1222 dose. The clonotype comes from an adult who received the AZD1222 COVID-19 vaccine.

CDR3 in DNA: TGTGCCAGCAGCACGGACAGCAGCTCCTACGAGCAGTACTTC. Translated: CASSTDSSSYEQYF. The chain carries TRBV5-4 and TRBJ2-7, with D tentatively TRBD1 (6 bases). The CDR3 extends over 14 amino acids. V lost 4 bases and J lost 0, with 11 bases in between. Germline lookup yields CDR1 SGHNT and CDR2 YYREEE (reference sequence).